This TCR beta chain was documented in a study of T cell responses to AZD1222 COVID-19 vaccine. Study-wide context: Recipients boosted at about 4 weeks or about 12 weeks are pooled. Overall study results and limits: Unmutated variant regions reportedly attract nearly half of all spike-specific TCRs. Just a handful of AZD1222 recipients tested seropositive at baseline. There were mostly white British donors and more females than males, and clonal diversity was possibly underestimated.

Using immunoSEQ multiplex PCR, the repertoire was profiled, and TCRdb retains in-frame clones only, with some absent. The table lists more than 150,000 clones, 94% of them singletons. This clone was detected only once. What it binds is not known. Germline loops: CDR1 MNHEY, CDR2 SMNVEV (reference sequence). J was trimmed by 9 bases and V by 7 bases; bases with no gene match: 9. The CDR3 totals 14 residues. The material sequenced was peripheral blood, taken on day 0 of AZD1222 vaccination. The V call is TRBV27, the J call TRBJ1-6; TRBD1 matches at 7 bases. This sequence was found in an adult in good health. DNA for the CDR3: TGTGCCAGCATGAGGAGACAGGGTGCTTCACCCCTCCACTTT. It specifies CASMRRQGASPLHF.